This T cell receptor beta chain was retrieved from a study of beta chain features in type 1 diabetes. V shed 6 bases and J 1 base; nucleotides not matched to a gene: 2. This CDR3 region has 14 residues. Germline V CDR1 and CDR2: SNHLY, FYNNEI. As every portion of the isolated RNA was reverse transcribed, the sequencing read expressed TCRB transcripts. Measured with immunoSEQ multiplex PCR; TCRdb has only the in-frame clones, and not every one. The sample has under 350,000 clones; roughly 8% are singletons. This TCR came from a woman younger than 35 in good health. Input material: central memory CD4+ T cells from blood. The chain employs TRBV2 and TRBJ2-5; 10 bases map to TRBD2. CDR3 amino acids: CASRVAGGQETQYF. CDR3 DNA: TGTGCCAGCAGAGTAGCGGGGGGCCAAGAGACCCAGTACTTC.